The clone carrying this T cell receptor beta chain came up a few times. The target antigen is unknown. This specimen belongs to a study of blood T cells in healthy people across ages. Study results and caveats: Unsorted PBMCs blocked a conclusive comparison of naive and antigen-experienced cells.

Each donor was a healthy Caucasian individual from Russia, aged roughly 6 to 90. For the second PCR, which ran for about 6 to 11 cycles, a sample-barcoded 5' primer and a J-beta primer mix were used. TCRdb re-called the 5' RACE reads through MiXCR, storing one row per CDR3 protein. The sample has roughly 1.6 million distinct CDR3 sequences; roughly 30% are singletons. The J segment lost 2 bases and the V segment lost 6 bases, leaving 7 bases of the junction unmatched. Germline CDR1 DFQATT, CDR2 SNEGSKA (reference sequence). The CDR3 length is 14 residues. Material: blood. This chain connects TRBV20-1 to TRBJ2-7; 10 bases are shared with TRBD2. This clonotype was obtained from a woman younger than 45 in good health. The CDR3 loop is CSAGNLAGAYEQYF. The CDR3 region has the DNA TGCAGTGCAGGGAACCTAGCGGGAGCCTACGAGCAGTACTTC.